These T cell receptor beta chains were read from a single sample in a study of T cell responses to AZD1222 COVID-19 vaccine. Libraries were prepared by immunoSEQ multiplex PCR; TCRdb keeps only in-frame clonotypes and omits some of them. This table has some 100,000 clones, around 90% appearing once. Here the sequenced sample was peripheral blood, taken on day 0 of AZD1222 vaccination. These receptors were obtained from an adult in good health. CDR3s include the opening cysteine and the closing phenylalanine or tryptophan. Each record gives: J gene, D gene, V gene, clone size, CDR3 DNA, CDR3 protein. The D gene is left open where the match is weak. The size of a clone is reported for some rows only, either as once, few or many, or as a class for expanded clones.

J: TRBJ1-5
D: NA
V: TRBV6-6
size: NA
DNA: TGTGCCAGCAGTACCATCACACGGAATAGCAATCAGCCCCAGCATTTT
CDR3: CASSTITRNSNQPQHF

J: TRBJ1-1
D: NA
V: TRBV29-1
size: NA
DNA: TGCAGCGTTGTCTTACAGTCGAACACTGAAGCTTTCTTT
CDR3: CSVVLQSNTEAFF

J: TRBJ2-7
D: TRBD2
V: TRBV30
size: NA
DNA: TGTGCCTGGGACCATCGGGGGGACGTCAAATACTTC
CDR3: CAWDHRGDVKYF

J: TRBJ1-5
D: NA
V: TRBV19
size: NA
DNA: TGTGCCAGTAGATATCATCCGACAGGATATAGCAATCAGCCCCAGCATTTT
CDR3: CASRYHPTGYSNQPQHF

J: TRBJ1-1
D: NA
V: TRBV5-1
size: NA
DNA: TGCGCCAGCAGCTTAAAGGTCGGGAACACTGAAGCTTTCTTT
CDR3: CASSLKVGNTEAFF

J: TRBJ2-1
D: TRBD1
V: TRBV3-1/TRBV3-2
size: few
DNA: TGTGCCACGGAGGACAGGACATTCAACAATGAGCAGTTCTTC
CDR3: CATEDRTFNNEQFF

J: TRBJ2-1
D: TRBD2
V: TRBV7-2
size: NA
DNA: TGTGCCAGCAGTCCCGGGACTAGCGGGACTAATGAGCAGTTCTTC
CDR3: CASSPGTSGTNEQFF

J: TRBJ1-2
D: NA
V: TRBV12-3/TRBV12-4
size: NA
DNA: TGTGCCAGCAGTCCTCAGGGTAGCTATGGCTACACCTTC
CDR3: CASSPQGSYGYTF

J: TRBJ1-1
D: NA
V: TRBV27
size: NA
DNA: TGTGCCAGCAGTTTCACCTCAGACACTGAAGCTTTCTTT
CDR3: CASSFTSDTEAFF

J: TRBJ2-1
D: TRBD2
V: TRBV7-3
size: NA
DNA: TGTGCCAGCAGCTACGGACTAGCGGGAGATTTTGAGCAGTTCTTC
CDR3: CASSYGLAGDFEQFF

J: TRBJ2-1
D: TRBD2
V: TRBV9
size: NA
DNA: TGTGCCAGCAGCCAACCCAGCGGGAGGGCCCTCTCCTACAATGAGCAGTTCTTC
CDR3: CASSQPSGRALSYNEQFF

J: TRBJ1-5
D: TRBD1
V: TRBV28
size: NA
DNA: TGTGCCAGCAGCTGGGGACAGGACAATCAGCCCCAGCATTTT
CDR3: CASSWGQDNQPQHF

J: TRBJ2-1
D: TRBD2
V: TRBV7-6
size: NA
DNA: TGTGCCAGCAGCTCAGTAGCGGGAAGTGGTGATGAGCAGTTCTTC
CDR3: CASSSVAGSGDEQFF